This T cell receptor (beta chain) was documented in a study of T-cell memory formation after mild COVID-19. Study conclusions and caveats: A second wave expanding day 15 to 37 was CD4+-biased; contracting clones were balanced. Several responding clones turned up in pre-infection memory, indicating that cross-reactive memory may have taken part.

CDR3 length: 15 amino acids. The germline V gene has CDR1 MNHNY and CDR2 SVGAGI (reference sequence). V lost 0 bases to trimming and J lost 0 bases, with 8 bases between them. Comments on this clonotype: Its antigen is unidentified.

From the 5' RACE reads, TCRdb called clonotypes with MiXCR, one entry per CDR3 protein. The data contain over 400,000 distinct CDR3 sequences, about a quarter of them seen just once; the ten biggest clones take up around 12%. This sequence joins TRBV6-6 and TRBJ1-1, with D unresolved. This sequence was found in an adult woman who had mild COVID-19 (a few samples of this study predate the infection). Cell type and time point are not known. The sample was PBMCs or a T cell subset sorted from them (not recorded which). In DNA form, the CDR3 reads TGTGCCAGCAGTTACTCGACCCAACTGAACACTGAAGCTTTCTTT. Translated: CASSYSTQLNTEAFF.